The text below deals with one T cell receptor beta chain. CDR1 is MNHEY, CDR2 SVGAGI, per germline. This CDR3 is 14 amino acids long. V lost 6 bases to trimming and J lost 0 bases, with 11 bases between them. The PCR ran on 60 Vbeta and 13 Jbeta primers. Sequencing was performed with immunoSEQ multiplex PCR; in TCRdb, only in-frame clones are kept and a portion is missing. The sample carries 200,000 to 250,000 clones, 75% to 85% recorded once. The source of the sample is a study of cytomegalovirus exposure and HLA in healthy donors. The chain carries TRBV6-5 and TRBJ1-1; no firm D call. Sequenced: PBMCs. This clonotype was sampled from a woman between 55 and 75 years old in good health and CMV-seropositive. The CDR3 sequence: CASSPPGLNTEAFF. For the CDR3, the DNA is TGTGCCAGCAGCCCCCCCGGGTTGAACACTGAAGCTTTCTTT.